The 32 T cell receptor beta chains given below trace back to one sample, sequenced in a study of cytomegalovirus exposure and HLA in healthy donors. PCR used 60 Vbeta primers and 13 Jbeta primers. TCRdb keeps only in-frame clones here, not all; method: immunoSEQ multiplex PCR. The sample holds some 110,000 clones, 55% to 75% seen once. Material: PBMCs. The receptors come from a man aged 25 to 40 in good health and CMV-seropositive.

The rearrangement uses TRBV10-3 and TRBJ2-1, with D possibly being TRBD2 (7 bases). CDR1 and CDR2 (germline): ENHRY, SYGVKD. CDR3 length: 16 residues. The germline V and J ends were trimmed by 7 bases and 2 bases, with 18 bases remaining between them. CDR3 sequence: CAIKGGASAPYNEQFF. DNA for the CDR3: TGTGCCATCAAGGGGGGGGCTAGCGCGCCCTACAATGAGCAGTTCTTC.

This clone was detected only a few times. The chain carries TRBV27 and TRBJ2-3, with D possibly being TRBD1 (5 bases). V lost 9 bases to trimming and J lost 0 bases, with 25 bases between them. The germline V gene has CDR1 MNHEY and CDR2 SMNVEV (reference sequence). The CDR3 runs to 18 residues. In DNA, the CDR3 is TGTGCCAGTTTTATCAACGCAGTCAGGGTCCTCAGCACAGATACGCAGTATTTT. Translation: CASFINAVRVLSTDTQYF.

The V and J genes are TRBV27 and TRBJ2-3; unclear D gene. There are 11 residues in the CDR3. V shed 8 bases and J shed 8 bases, with 11 bases lying between them. Germline-derived CDR1 and CDR2 are MNHEY and SMNVEV (reference sequence). Written as DNA, the CDR3 is TGTGCCAGCCCTAGGCCTGGTACGCAGTATTTT. It codes for CASPRPGTQYF.

The J gene is TRBJ1-6, the V gene TRBV7-2, with D tentatively TRBD1 (5 bases). CDR1 and CDR2 (germline): SGHTA, FQGNSA. The CDR3 consists of 17 residues. With 2 bases removed from V and 5 bases from J, the gap between germline ends came to 16 bases. CDR3 amino acids: CASSLWTTRGNNSPLHF. The CDR3 DNA follows: TGTGCCAGCAGCTTATGGACAACCCGGGGGAATAATTCACCCCTCCACTTT. Full variable domain (outside the CDR3, taken from reference TRBV7-2 and TRBJ1-6): GAGVSQSPSNKVTEKGKDVELRCDPISGHTALYWYRQSLGQGLEFLIYFQGNSAPDKSGLPSDRFSAERTGGSVSTLTIQRTQQEDSAVYLCASSLWTTRGNNSPLHFGNGTRLTVT.

This clone has more than one count but fewer than ten. V is TRBV30 and J is TRBJ1-2; no definite D call. This CDR3 is built from 14 residues. V lost 0 bases and J lost 4, with 12 bases in between. Germline V gene data show CDR1 as GTSNPN and CDR2 as SVGIG (reference sequence). CDR3 protein: CAWSVTGISYGYTF. CDR3 nucleotide sequence: TGTGCCTGGAGTGTTACGGGAATAAGCTATGGCTACACCTTC.

The V call is TRBV28, the J call TRBJ2-7; TRBD1 might be the D (5 bases). Trimming left V 8 bases short and J 2 bases short, with 7 bases between. This CDR3 comprises 11 residues. Germline V lookup: CDR1 MDHEN, CDR2 SYDVKM. CDR3 nucleotide sequence: TGTGCCAGCGGGGCGCCCTACGAGCAGTACGTC. Protein: CASGAPYEQYV.

J is TRBJ2-3 and V is TRBV7-8; TRBD2 agrees at 7 bases. Germline CDR1 and CDR2: SGHVS and FQNEAQ. The CDR3 extends over 11 amino acids. V was pared by 4 bases and J by 8 bases, with 0 bases of the junction left unmatched. CDR3 sequence (DNA): TGTGCCAGCAGCTCGGGGGGTACGCAGTATTTT. This translates into CASSSGGTQYF.

The chain recombines TRBV5-5 with TRBJ2-7; 9 bases agree with TRBD1. Germline V gene sequence: CDR1 SGHKS, CDR2 YYEKEE (reference sequence). Trimming at V came to 4 bases and at J to 6 bases, leaving 5 bases not matched to a gene. The CDR3 runs to 13 residues. The CDR3: CASSAGQGPEQYV. The CDR3 coding sequence is TGTGCCAGCAGCGCGGGACAGGGTCCCGAGCAGTACGTC.

The chain is built from TRBV5-6 and TRBJ1-1; tentatively, D is TRBD1 (6 bases). V dropped 1 base and J dropped 4 bases, with 8 bases sitting between them. Per germline, CDR1 SGHDT and CDR2 YYEEEE. The CDR3 totals 13 residues. The CDR3 sequence: CASSLPGVTEAFF. In nucleotides, the CDR3 is TGTGCCAGCAGCTTGCCAGGGGTCACTGAAGCTTTCTTT.

In this sample, this clone turned up a few times. The V call is TRBV10-3, the J call TRBJ1-5; 7 bases are a match to TRBD1. The CDR3 length is 14 residues. The ends lost 7 bases at V and 0 bases at J; junction bases unmatched: 3. Germline V gives CDR1 ENHRY, CDR2 SYGVKD. CDR3 region: CAIKGDSSNQPQHF. The CDR3 DNA reads TGTGCCATCAAGGGGGACAGTAGCAATCAGCCCCAGCATTTT.

CDR3 nucleotide sequence: TGTGCCAGCAGCCCGTCGACAGCAGCCAAAAACATTCAGTACTTC. This gives the protein CASSPSTAAKNIQYF. The chain couples TRBV7-8 to TRBJ2-4, with D possibly TRBD1 on 5 matching bases. Trimming pared 5 bases from V and 0 bases from J, leaving 11 bases between. The germline V gene has CDR1 SGHVS and CDR2 FQNEAQ. The CDR3 has 15 amino acids.

This chain uses TRBV5-6 with TRBJ1-2, with 8 bases identical to TRBD1. Germline values: CDR1 SGHDT, CDR2 YYEEEE. The CDR3 extends over 15 amino acids. Unmatched junction bases numbered 12, after V lost 4 bases and J lost 7 bases. The CDR3 region has the DNA TGTGCCAGCAGCCCCGGTCTGAGGACAGGGCTTGGCTACACCTTC. Translated, it gives CASSPGLRTGLGYTF.

The chain carries TRBV30 and TRBJ2-1, with D maybe TRBD2 (5 bases). CDR1 GTSNPN and CDR2 SVGIG come from the germline V gene (reference sequence). This CDR3 is 15 amino acids long. V lost 4 bases and J lost 2, with 15 bases in between. CDR3 loop: CAWTRSSGPYNEQFF. CDR3 in DNA: TGTGCCTGGACCCGCTCCAGCGGACCCTACAATGAGCAGTTCTTC.

This CDR3 reads CASSGDRGQPQHF. For the CDR3, the DNA is TGTGCCAGCAGCGGAGACAGGGGTCAGCCCCAGCATTTT. V gene TRBV4-2 combines with J gene TRBJ1-5; 8 bases align to TRBD1. Trimming cost V 5 bases and J 6 bases; bases outside gene matches: 3. CDR1 and CDR2 (germline): LGHNA, YNFKEQ. The CDR3 covers 13 residues.

This rearrangement joins TRBV11-3 to TRBJ2-6; 7 bases are a match to TRBD1. CDR3 size: 17 residues. Trimming took 3 bases from V and 4 from J; bases not matched to a gene: 9. The V gene's germline CDR1 is SGHNT and CDR2 YENEEA. CDR3 in amino acids: CASSFLNRGFGANVLTF. As DNA, the CDR3 is TGTGCCAGCAGCTTCCTGAACAGGGGATTCGGGGCCAACGTCCTGACTTTC.

The CDR3 nucleotides are TGTGCCAGTAGCTACAGTGCAACTAATGAAAAACTGTTTTTT. This gives the protein CASSYSATNEKLFF. The chain uses TRBV19 and TRBJ1-4; D is unclear. V lost 6 bases to trimming and J lost 0 bases, with 8 bases between them. Germline V gives CDR1 LNHDA, CDR2 SQIVND (reference sequence). The CDR3 extends over 14 amino acids.

This chain connects TRBV29-1 to TRBJ1-2; 8 nucleotides agree with TRBD1. Germline loops: CDR1 SQVTM, CDR2 ANQGSEA. Trimming at V came to 6 bases and at J to 3 bases, leaving 6 bases not matched to a gene. The CDR3 is 13 residues long. The CDR3 protein is CSVARDRYYGYTF. The CDR3, as DNA: TGCAGCGTCGCCAGGGACAGGTACTATGGCTACACCTTC.

Only a few counts were recorded for this clone. V usage is TRBV28 and J usage is TRBJ2-1; 7 positions match TRBD1. CDR1 MDHEN and CDR2 SYDVKM come from the germline V gene. This CDR3 contains 16 residues. The junction had 13 bases not matched to a gene; V was cut back by 6 bases and J by 5 bases. This CDR3 is CASSRGRDSRDNEQFF. The CDR3 DNA sequence: TGTGCCAGCAGCAGGGGCCGGGACAGCCGCGACAATGAGCAGTTCTTC.

The CDR3 region has the DNA TGCAGCGTTGCAAGGGTAGACAGGGCAGAGACCCAGTACTTC. The encoded protein is CSVARVDRAETQYF. The chain employs TRBV29-1 and TRBJ2-5; 7 bases agree with TRBD1. Trimming at V came to 4 bases and at J to 4 bases, leaving 9 bases not matched to a gene. Looked up from germline, CDR1 is SQVTM and CDR2 is ANQGSEA. CDR3 size: 14 residues.

The rearrangement joins TRBV27 to TRBJ2-7, with a weak D call TRBD2 (5 bases). The V and J ends lost 4 bases and 0 bases respectively, with 16 bases between them. The CDR3 runs 16 residues. The V gene's germline CDR1 is MNHEY and CDR2 SMNVEV (reference sequence). CDR3 in DNA: TGTGCCAGCAGTTGTCTCGGGGAGTCTGGCTCCTACGAGCAGTACGTC. Its translation is CASSCLGESGSYEQYV.

The V call is TRBV27, the J call TRBJ1-5; D unclear. V gave up 7 bases and J gave up 1 base, with 8 bases separating them. The CDR3 loop spans 13 amino acids. Germline CDR1 and CDR2: MNHEY and SMNVEV (reference sequence). The CDR3, as DNA: TGTGCCAGCAAAATGAGGAGCAATCAGCCCCAGCATTTT. This translates into CASKMRSNQPQHF.

There are a few counts of this clone. The chain joins TRBV27 to TRBJ2-6, with 11 bases matching TRBD1. Trimming cost V 5 bases and J 0 bases; bases outside gene matches: 9. The CDR3 has 19 residues. CDR1 and CDR2 from the germline V gene are MNHEY and SMNVEV (reference sequence). Here the CDR3 DNA reads TGTGCCAGCAGTCGGCAGCCGGGACAGGGGGTCTCTGGGGCCAACGTCCTGACTTTC. Translation gives CASSRQPGQGVSGANVLTF.

The rearrangement joins TRBV9 to TRBJ2-1, with D perhaps matching TRBD1 (7 bases). V was shortened by 4 bases and J by 4 bases, with 27 bases between the two germline ends. Germline CDR1 SGDLS, CDR2 YYNGEE. This CDR3 is built from 19 residues. The CDR3 DNA sequence: TGTGCCAGCAGCCCACTAAGGGGGCAAGAGGGGGGACCGTACAATGAGCAGTTCTTC. Its translation is CASSPLRGQEGGPYNEQFF.

V gene TRBV6-1 combines with J gene TRBJ1-2; 8 bases map to TRBD1. Germline V gene sequence: CDR1 MNHNS, CDR2 SASEGT. The CDR3 totals 14 residues. The V and J ends lost 4 bases and 4 bases, in that order; junction bases with no gene match: 5. The CDR3, as DNA: TGTGCCAGCAGTGCCCGAGGACAGGGCTATGGCTACACCTTC. Its translation: CASSARGQGYGYTF.

This chain links TRBV5-6 with TRBJ1-2, with 7 bases identical to TRBD1. Germline V gives CDR1 SGHDT, CDR2 YYEEEE. V trimming: 4 bases; J trimming: 0 bases; junction bases outside the gene matches: 9. The CDR3 sequence is 16 residues long. The CDR3 coding sequence is TGTGCCAGCAGCCCACTGCCGGGACAGACTAACTATGGCTACACCTTC. Translating gives CASSPLPGQTNYGYTF.

The genes are TRBV7-2 and TRBJ2-3; D not resolved. V dropped 1 base and J dropped 5 bases, with 4 bases sitting between them. The CDR3 consists of 12 residues. Germline assignment: CDR1 SGHTA and CDR2 FQGNSA. The CDR3 region is CASSLVQDTQYF. The CDR3 nucleotides read TGTGCCAGCAGCTTAGTCCAAGATACGCAGTATTTT.

V gene TRBV30 combines with J gene TRBJ1-3; D ambiguous. V shed 3 bases and J shed 2 bases, with 11 bases lying between them. The CDR3 is made up of 14 amino acids. The V gene's germline CDR1 is GTSNPN and CDR2 SVGIG (reference sequence). CDR3 in DNA: TGTGCCTGGAGCCCGGAGAGGACTGGAAACACCATATATTTT. Amino acid sequence: CAWSPERTGNTIYF.

The chain joins TRBV7-9 to TRBJ1-1; D not resolved. CDR3 size: 16 residues. The V end lost 0 bases, the J end lost 7 bases, and 18 bases lay between the germline ends. Looked up from germline, CDR1 is SEHNR and CDR2 is FQNEAQ (reference sequence). CDR3 sequence reads: CASSLAFFDTGIEAFF. The CDR3 DNA reads as TGTGCCAGCAGCTTAGCATTTTTCGATACGGGGATTGAAGCTTTCTTT.

Points on this clone: The sample holds other DNA sequences that translate to the same CDR3. The V call is TRBV4-2, the J call TRBJ2-3, with D unresolved. Looked up from germline, CDR1 is LGHNA and CDR2 is YNFKEQ. Trimming removed 4 bases from V and 2 bases from J, with 19 bases in between. The CDR3 runs to 17 residues. CDR3 sequence: CASSRARHELTTDTQYF. The CDR3, as DNA: TGTGCCAGCAGCCGAGCCCGACACGAGCTCACCACAGATACGCAGTATTTT.

This clone was seen only once. CDR3 in amino acids: CASSWGQGAGTEAFF. In DNA form, the CDR3 reads TGTGCCAGCAGCTGGGGACAGGGGGCGGGCACTGAAGCTTTCTTT. This sequence joins TRBV7-2 and TRBJ1-1, with TRBD1 matching over 12 bases. The V gene's germline CDR1 is SGHTA and CDR2 FQGNSA. The CDR3 length is 15 residues. The ends lost 4 bases at V and 4 bases at J; junction bases unmatched: 4. The full variable domain, rest sourced from reference TRBV7-2 and TRBJ1-1, is GAGVSQSPSNKVTEKGKDVELRCDPISGHTALYWYRQSLGQGLEFLIYFQGNSAPDKSGLPSDRFSAERTGGSVSTLTIQRTQQEDSAVYLCASSWGQGAGTEAFFGQGTRLTVV.

This clone has a single count. The chain recombines TRBV30 with TRBJ1-1; perhaps TRBD1 as D (6 bases). The CDR3 is 15 amino acids. Trimming shortened V by 7 bases and J by 2 bases, and 20 bases separated the two germline ends. Germline assignment: CDR1 GTSNPN and CDR2 SVGIG (reference sequence). The CDR3 spells CASSPDRLGNTEAFF. DNA of the CDR3: TGTGCCTCCTCACCTGACAGGTTGGGCAACACTGAAGCTTTCTTT.

This clone is a singleton in its sample. CDR3 sequence reads: CASSLGLQQEQYV. CDR3 DNA: TGTGCCAGCAGCCTTGGACTCCAGCAGGAGCAGTACGTC. V usage is TRBV11-2 and J usage is TRBJ2-7, with D tentatively TRBD2 (5 bases). There are 13 residues in the CDR3. Germline values: CDR1 SGHAT, CDR2 FQNNGV. Trimming pared 5 bases from V and 7 bases from J, leaving 15 bases between.